This note documents a single TCR beta chain sequence. These data belong to a study of control samples from healthy donors and cancer patients. The table came from immunoSEQ multiplex PCR; TCRdb's copy has only in-frame clones and leaves some out. The sample lists tens of thousands of clones; roughly 90% were seen once. The germline gives CDR1 MDHEN, CDR2 SYDVKM. The CDR3 consists of 17 residues. Trimming cost V 5 bases and J 0 bases, with 18 bases left between them. Sequencing was performed on blood. This receptor was taken from a woman in her 70s in good health. The chain carries TRBV28 and TRBJ2-3, with D maybe TRBD1 (5 bases). CDR3 sequence: CASSPSAGIPSTDTQYF. In DNA, the CDR3 is TGTGCCAGCAGTCCCTCAGCAGGGATCCCTAGCACAGATACGCAGTATTTT.